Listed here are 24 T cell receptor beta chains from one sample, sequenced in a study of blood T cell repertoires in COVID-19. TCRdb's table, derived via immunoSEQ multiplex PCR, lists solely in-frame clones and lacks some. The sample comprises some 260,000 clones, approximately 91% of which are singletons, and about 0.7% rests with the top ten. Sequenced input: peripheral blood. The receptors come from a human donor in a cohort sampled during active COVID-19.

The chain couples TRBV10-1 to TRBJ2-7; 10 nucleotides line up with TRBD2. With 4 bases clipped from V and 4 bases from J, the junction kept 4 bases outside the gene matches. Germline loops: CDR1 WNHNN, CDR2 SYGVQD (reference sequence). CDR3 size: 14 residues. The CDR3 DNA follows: TGCGCCAGCAGTGCCAGGACTAGCGGATACGAGCAGTACTTC. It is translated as CASSARTSGYEQYF.

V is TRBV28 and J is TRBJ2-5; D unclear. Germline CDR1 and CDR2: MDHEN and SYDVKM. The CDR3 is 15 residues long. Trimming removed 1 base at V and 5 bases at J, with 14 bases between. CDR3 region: CASSLSQGLQETQYF. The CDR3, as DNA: TGTGCCAGCAGTTTATCCCAAGGTTTACAGGAGACCCAGTACTTC.

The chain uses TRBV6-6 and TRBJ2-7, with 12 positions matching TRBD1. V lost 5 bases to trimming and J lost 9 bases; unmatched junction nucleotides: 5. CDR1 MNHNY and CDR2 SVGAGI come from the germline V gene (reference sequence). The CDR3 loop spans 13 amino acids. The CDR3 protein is CASSGDRGLGQYF. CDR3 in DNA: TGTGCCAGCAGTGGGGACAGGGGGCTAGGGCAGTACTTC.

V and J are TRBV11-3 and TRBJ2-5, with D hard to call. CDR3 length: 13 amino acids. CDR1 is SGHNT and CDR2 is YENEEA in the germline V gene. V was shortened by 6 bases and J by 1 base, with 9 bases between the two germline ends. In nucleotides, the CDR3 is TGTGCCAGCAGTCGAGCCGTCCAAGAGACCCAGTACTTC. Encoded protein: CASSRAVQETQYF.

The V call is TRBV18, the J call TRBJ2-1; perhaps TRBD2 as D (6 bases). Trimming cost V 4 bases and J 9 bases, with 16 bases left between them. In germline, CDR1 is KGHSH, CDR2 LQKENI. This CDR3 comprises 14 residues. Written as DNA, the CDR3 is TGTGCCAGCTCACGACAAAACACGGGGGTTGAGCAGTTCTTC. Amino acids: CASSRQNTGVEQFF.

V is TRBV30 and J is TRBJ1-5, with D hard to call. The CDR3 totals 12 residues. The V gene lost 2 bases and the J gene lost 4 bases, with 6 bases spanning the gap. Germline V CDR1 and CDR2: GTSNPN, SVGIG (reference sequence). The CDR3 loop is CAWSFPNQPQHF. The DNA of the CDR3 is TGTGCCTGGAGTTTTCCGAATCAGCCCCAGCATTTT.

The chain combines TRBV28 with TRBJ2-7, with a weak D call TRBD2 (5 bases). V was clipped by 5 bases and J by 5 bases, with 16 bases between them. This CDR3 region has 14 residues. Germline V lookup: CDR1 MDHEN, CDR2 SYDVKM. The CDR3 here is CASSPGSPRDEQYF. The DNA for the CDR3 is TGTGCCAGCAGTCCTGGCAGCCCGCGGGACGAGCAGTACTTC.

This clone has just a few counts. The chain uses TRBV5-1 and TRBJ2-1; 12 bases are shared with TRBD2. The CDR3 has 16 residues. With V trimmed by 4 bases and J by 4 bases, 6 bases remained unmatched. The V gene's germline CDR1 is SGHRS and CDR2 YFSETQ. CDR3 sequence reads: CASSELAGGTYNEQFF. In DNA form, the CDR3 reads TGCGCCAGCAGCGAACTAGCGGGGGGAACATACAATGAGCAGTTCTTC.

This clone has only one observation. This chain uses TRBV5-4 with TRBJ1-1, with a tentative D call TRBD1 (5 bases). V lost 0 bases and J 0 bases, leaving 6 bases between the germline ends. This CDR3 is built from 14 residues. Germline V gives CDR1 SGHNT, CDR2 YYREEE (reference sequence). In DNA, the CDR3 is TGTGCCAGCAGCTTGGAACAGGTGAACACTGAAGCTTTCTTT. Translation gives CASSLEQVNTEAFF.

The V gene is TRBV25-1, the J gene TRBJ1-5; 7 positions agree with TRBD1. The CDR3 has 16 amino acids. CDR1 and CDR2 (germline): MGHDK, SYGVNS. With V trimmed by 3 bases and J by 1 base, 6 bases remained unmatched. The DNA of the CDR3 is TGTGCCAGCAGTGACCGGGACAGTCTGAGCAATCAGCCCCAGCATTTT. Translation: CASSDRDSLSNQPQHF.

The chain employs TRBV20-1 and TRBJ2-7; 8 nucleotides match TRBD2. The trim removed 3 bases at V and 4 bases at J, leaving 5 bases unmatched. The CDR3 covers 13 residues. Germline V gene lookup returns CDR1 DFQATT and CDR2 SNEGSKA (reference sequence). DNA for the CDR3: TGCAGTGCTAGTACCGGGAGGGTTTACGAGCAGTACTTC. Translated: CSASTGRVYEQYF.

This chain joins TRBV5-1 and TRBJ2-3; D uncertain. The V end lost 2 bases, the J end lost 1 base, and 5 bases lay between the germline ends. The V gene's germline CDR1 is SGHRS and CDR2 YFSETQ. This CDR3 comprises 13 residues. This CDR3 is CASSFPGTDTQYF. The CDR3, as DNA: TGCGCCAGCAGCTTCCCCGGCACAGATACGCAGTATTTT.

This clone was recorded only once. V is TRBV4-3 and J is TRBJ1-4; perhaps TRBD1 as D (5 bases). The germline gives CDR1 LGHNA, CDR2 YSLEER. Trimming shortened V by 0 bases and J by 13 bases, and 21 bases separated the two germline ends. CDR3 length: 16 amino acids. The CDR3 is CASSQDGRGGRYGLFF. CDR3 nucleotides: TGCGCCAGCAGCCAAGATGGGAGGGGAGGCCGGTACGGACTGTTTTTT.

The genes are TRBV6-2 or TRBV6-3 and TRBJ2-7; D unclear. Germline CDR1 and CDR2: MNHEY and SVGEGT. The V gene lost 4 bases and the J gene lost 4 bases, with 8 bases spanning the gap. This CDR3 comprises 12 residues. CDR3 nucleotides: TGTGCCAGCAGTTCACCAACATACGAGCAGTACTTC. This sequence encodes CASSSPTYEQYF.

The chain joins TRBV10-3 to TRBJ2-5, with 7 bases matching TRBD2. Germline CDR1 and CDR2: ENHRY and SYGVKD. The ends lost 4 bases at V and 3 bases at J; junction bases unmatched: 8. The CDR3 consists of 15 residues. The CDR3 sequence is CAISVGPAGEETQYF. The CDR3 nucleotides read TGTGCCATCAGTGTCGGCCCCGCGGGGGAAGAGACCCAGTACTTC.

The CDR3 DNA sequence: TGTGCCAGTAGTGCCCAGGGGGCTCGGCCCTTCTACGAGCAGTACTTC. It encodes CASSAQGARPFYEQYF. The genes are TRBV19 and TRBJ2-7; 8 bases map to TRBD1. The V gene end was trimmed by 5 bases and the J gene end by 3 bases; junction bases not matched to a gene: 12. This CDR3 contains 16 residues. The germline CDR1 and CDR2 sequences are LNHDA and SQIVND (reference sequence).

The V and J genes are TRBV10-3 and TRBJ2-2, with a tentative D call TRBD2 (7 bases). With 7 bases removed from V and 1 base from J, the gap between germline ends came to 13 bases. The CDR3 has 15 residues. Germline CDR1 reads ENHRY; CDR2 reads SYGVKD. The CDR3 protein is CAITAGAQNTGELFF. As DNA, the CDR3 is TGTGCCATCACGGCGGGGGCCCAGAACACCGGGGAGCTGTTTTTT.

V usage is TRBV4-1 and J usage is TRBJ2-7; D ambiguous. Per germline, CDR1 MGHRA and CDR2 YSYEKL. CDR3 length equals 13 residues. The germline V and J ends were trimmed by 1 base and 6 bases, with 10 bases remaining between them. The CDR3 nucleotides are TGCGCCAGCAGCCAAGGCACAACCCGCGAGCAGTACTTC. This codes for CASSQGTTREQYF.

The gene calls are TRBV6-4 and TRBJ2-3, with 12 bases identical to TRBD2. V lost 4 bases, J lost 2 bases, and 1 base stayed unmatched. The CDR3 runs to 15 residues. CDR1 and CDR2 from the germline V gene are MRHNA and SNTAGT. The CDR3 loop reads CASSASGGATDTQYF. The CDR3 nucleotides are TGTGCCAGCAGTGCTAGCGGGGGGGCCACAGATACGCAGTATTTT.

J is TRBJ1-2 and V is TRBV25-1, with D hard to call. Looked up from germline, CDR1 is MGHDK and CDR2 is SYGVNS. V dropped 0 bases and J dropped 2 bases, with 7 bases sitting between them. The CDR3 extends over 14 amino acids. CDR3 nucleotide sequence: TGTGCCAGCAGTGAATACGGCGGCAACTATGGCTACACCTTC. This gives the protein CASSEYGGNYGYTF.

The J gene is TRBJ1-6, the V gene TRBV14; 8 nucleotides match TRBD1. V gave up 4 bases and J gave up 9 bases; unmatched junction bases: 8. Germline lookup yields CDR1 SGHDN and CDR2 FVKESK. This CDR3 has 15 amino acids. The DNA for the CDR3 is TGTGCCAGCAGCCGAACCGGGACAGGCTTTTCACCCCTCCACTTT. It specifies CASSRTGTGFSPLHF.

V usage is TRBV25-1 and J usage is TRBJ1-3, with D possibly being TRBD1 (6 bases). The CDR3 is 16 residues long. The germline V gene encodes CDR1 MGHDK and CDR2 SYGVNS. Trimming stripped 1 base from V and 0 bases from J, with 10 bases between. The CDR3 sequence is CASSESDSLSGNTIYF. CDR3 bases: TGTGCCAGCAGTGAATCGGACAGCCTCTCTGGAAACACCATATATTTT.

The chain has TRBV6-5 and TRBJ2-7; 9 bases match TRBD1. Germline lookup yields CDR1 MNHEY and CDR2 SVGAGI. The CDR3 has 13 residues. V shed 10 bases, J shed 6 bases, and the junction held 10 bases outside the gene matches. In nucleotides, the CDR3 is TGTGCCATGACACGGGACAGGGATGGCGAGCAGTACTTC. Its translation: CAMTRDRDGEQYF.

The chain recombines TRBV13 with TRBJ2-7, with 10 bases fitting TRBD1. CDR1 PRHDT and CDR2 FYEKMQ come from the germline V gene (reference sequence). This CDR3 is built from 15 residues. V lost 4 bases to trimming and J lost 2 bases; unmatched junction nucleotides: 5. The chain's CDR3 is CASSSGTGVPYEQYF. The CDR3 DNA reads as TGTGCCAGCAGCTCCGGGACAGGGGTTCCCTACGAGCAGTACTTC.